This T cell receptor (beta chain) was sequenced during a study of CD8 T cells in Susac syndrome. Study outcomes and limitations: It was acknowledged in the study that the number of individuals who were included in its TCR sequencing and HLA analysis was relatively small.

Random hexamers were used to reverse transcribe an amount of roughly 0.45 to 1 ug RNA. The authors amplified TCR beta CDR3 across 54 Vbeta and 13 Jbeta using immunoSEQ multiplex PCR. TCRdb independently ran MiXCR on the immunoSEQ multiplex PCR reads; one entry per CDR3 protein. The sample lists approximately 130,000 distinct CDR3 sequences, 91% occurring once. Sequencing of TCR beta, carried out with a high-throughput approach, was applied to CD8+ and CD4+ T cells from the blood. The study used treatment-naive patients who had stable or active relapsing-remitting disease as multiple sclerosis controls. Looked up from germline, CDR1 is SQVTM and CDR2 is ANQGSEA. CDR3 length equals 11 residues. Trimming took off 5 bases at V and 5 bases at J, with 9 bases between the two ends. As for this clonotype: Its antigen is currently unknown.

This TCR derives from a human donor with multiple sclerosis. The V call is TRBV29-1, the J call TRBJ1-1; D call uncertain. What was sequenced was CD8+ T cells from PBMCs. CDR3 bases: TGCAGCGTTTTATCTGGGACTGAAGCTTTCTTT. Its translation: CSVLSGTEAFF.